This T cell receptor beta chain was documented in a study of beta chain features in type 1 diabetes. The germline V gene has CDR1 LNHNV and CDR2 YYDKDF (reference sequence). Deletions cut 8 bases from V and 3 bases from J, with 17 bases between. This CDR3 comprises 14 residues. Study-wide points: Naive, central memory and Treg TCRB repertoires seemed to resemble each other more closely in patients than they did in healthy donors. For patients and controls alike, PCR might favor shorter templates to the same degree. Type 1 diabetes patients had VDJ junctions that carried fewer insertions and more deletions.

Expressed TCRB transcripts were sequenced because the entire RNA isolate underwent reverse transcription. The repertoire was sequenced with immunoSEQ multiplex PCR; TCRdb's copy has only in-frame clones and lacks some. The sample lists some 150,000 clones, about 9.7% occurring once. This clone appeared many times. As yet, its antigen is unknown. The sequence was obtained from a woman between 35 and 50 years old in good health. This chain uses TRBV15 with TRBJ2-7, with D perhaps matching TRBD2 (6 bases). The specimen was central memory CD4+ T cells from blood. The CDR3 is CATEDGTGGYEQYF. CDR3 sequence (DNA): TGTGCCACCGAAGACGGGACTGGGGGCTACGAGCAGTACTTC.